This paragraph reports one TCR beta chain. Its antigen is unknown. The data belong to a study of shared clonotypes between healthy human individuals. Adults of Caucasian background living in Nashville, Tennessee made up all donors. From CD4+ cells came CD45RA+ naive and CD45RA-negative memory subsets. General observations from the study: As a rule, naive subsets had a larger estimated richness than memory subsets.

Per germline, CDR1 KGHSH and CDR2 LQKENI. The V and J ends lost 3 bases and 8 bases respectively, with 15 bases between them. The CDR3 spans 14 residues. Libraries were prepared by immunoSEQ multiplex PCR; TCRdb keeps only in-frame clonotypes and omits some of them. The table shows 2 million to 2.5 million clones, with 93% occurring only once. The source is a young man in good health. Some clones in this sample may be carry-over from other donors' samples. V and J are TRBV18 and TRBJ2-3, with D perhaps matching TRBD2 (5 bases). Sequencing was performed on naive CD4+ T cells from PBMCs. This sample's subset: CD45RA+ positively selected. This chain's CDR3 is CASSPLGAESTQYF. In DNA form, the CDR3 reads TGTGCCAGCTCACCCCTAGGAGCGGAGAGTACGCAGTATTTT.